Listed below are T cell receptor beta chains from one sample, sequenced in a study of T cell responses to AZD1222 COVID-19 vaccine. The data were produced by immunoSEQ multiplex PCR, yet TCRdb's version contains in-frame clones alone and is incomplete. The table shows 90,000 to 120,000 clones, with nearly 90% occurring only once. This sample comprised peripheral blood, obtained 28 days after the second AZD1222 dose. These receptor sequences come from an adult who received the AZD1222 COVID-19 vaccine. CDR3s include the opening cysteine and the closing phenylalanine or tryptophan. The D gene is left open where the match is weak. Clone size is given for some rows only: seen once, a few or many times, or a class if the clone is expanded.

J | size | V | D | CDR3 | DNA
TRBJ1-1 | NA | TRBV3-1/TRBV3-2 | NA | CASSLGGADTEAFF | TGTGCCAGCAGTTTGGGGGGGGCGGACACTGAAGCTTTCTTT
TRBJ1-5 | NA | TRBV4-1 | NA | CASSQDPVRPGYNQPQHF | TGCGCCAGCAGCCAAGACCCCGTCCGGCCTGGATACAATCAGCCCCAGCATTTT
TRBJ2-1 | few | TRBV29-1 | NA | CSVEIFREVGNEQFF | TGCAGCGTTGAGATCTTCAGGGAGGTCGGGAATGAGCAGTTCTTC
TRBJ2-1 | once | TRBV5-1 | TRBD2 | CASSLGRGSGDNEQFF | TGCGCCAGCAGCTTGGGGCGGGGGTCAGGCGACAATGAGCAGTTCTTC
TRBJ1-1 | NA | TRBV11-2 | TRBD1 | CASSLGGTGGTEAFF | TGTGCCAGCAGCTTGGGGGGGACAGGGGGCACTGAAGCTTTCTTT
TRBJ2-3 | NA | TRBV12-3/TRBV12-4 | NA | CASSRLGDTQYF | TGTGCCAGCAGTAGACTAGGAGATACGCAGTATTTT
TRBJ2-7 | NA | TRBV3-1/TRBV3-2 | TRBD1 | CASSQGSLGTDYEQYF | TGTGCCAGCAGCCAAGGCTCCTTAGGGACAGACTACGAGCAGTACTTC
TRBJ1-5 | NA | TRBV19 | TRBD1 | CASSTPGQGTHSNQPQHF | TGTGCCAGTAGTACCCCGGGACAGGGGACCCACAGCAATCAGCCCCAGCATTTT
TRBJ2-7 | NA | TRBV19 | NA | CASSAGGGSYEQYF | TGTGCCAGTAGTGCCGGGGGAGGTTCCTACGAGCAGTACTTC
TRBJ1-2 | NA | TRBV6-5 | NA | CASSYSFGTLGYGYTF | TGTGCCAGCAGTTACTCATTCGGGACACTCGGCTATGGCTACACCTTC
TRBJ1-5 | NA | TRBV4-1 | TRBD1 | CASSHGRQGNNQPQHF | TGCGCCAGCAGCCACGGACGACAGGGTAACAATCAGCCCCAGCATTTT
TRBJ1-1 | NA | TRBV7-2 | NA | CASSITGNTEAFF | TGTGCCAGCAGCATTACAGGGAACACTGAAGCTTTCTTT
TRBJ1-6 | NA | TRBV7-2 | TRBD1 | CASSLLTGRSPLHF | TGTGCCAGCAGCTTACTGACAGGGAGGTCACCCCTCCACTTT
TRBJ2-5 | NA | TRBV19 | NA | CASSMGTQETQYF | TGTGCCAGTAGTATGGGGACGCAAGAGACCCAGTACTTC
TRBJ2-7 | NA | TRBV2 | NA | CASSLRDASSYEQYF | TGTGCCAGCAGCCTCCGGGACGCGAGCTCCTACGAGCAGTACTTC